The T cell receptor beta chain described here comes from a study of T cells in Graves' hyperthyroidism and ophthalmopathy. Whole-study results and caveats: Clonotypes that were expanded in thyroid above 0.001 mostly appeared in blood too. With a median lead of 6.5 months before onset, the model predicted ophthalmopathy. Separation of ophthalmopathy from stable hyperthyroidism was achieved by a 13 V-J model.

A note on this clonotype: No antigen is known for it.

Germline V gene sequence: CDR1 SGHDT, CDR2 YYEEEE. The CDR3 sequence is 14 residues long. V was shortened by 4 bases and J by 7 bases, with 15 bases between the two germline ends. On the basis of clinical symptoms, serum thyroxine and TRAb, thyroid ultrasound and orbital computed tomography, diagnoses were made. Amplification yielded TCR beta CDR3 regions, with RNA transcripts as the source. The TCR CDR3 was amplified in a first-round RT-PCR using the HTBI primer set. TCRdb analysed the multiplex PCR reads with MiXCR anew, one entry per CDR3 protein. The table lists some 570,000 distinct CDR3 sequences, 13% to 15% of them singletons.

This sequence was found in a young woman with Graves' ophthalmopathy. The rearrangement uses TRBV5-6 and TRBJ1-5, with D possibly matching TRBD1 (6 bases). Material: blood. The CDR3 DNA reads as TGTGCCAGCAGCGTCGTGGGGGGGCAGCAGCCCCAGCATTTT. As protein: CASSVVGGQQPQHF.